Below, one T cell receptor beta chain is given with its context. This CDR3 is built from 14 residues. The V gene's germline CDR1 is SGHRS and CDR2 YFSETQ. The ends were cut back, 2 bases at V and 7 bases at J, with 15 bases in the middle. Preparation of the TCRbeta library used unique molecular identifiers. TCRdb processed the PCR reads anew with MiXCR; each CDR3 protein has one entry. The sample records about 340,000 distinct CDR3 sequences, roughly 13% being singletons. These data originate in a study of T-cell reconstitution after alpha-beta-depleted transplantation in children. The sequencing used PBMCs, collected from the stem cell graft. This receptor was identified in a human donor who donated a stem cell graft to a child with Fanconi anemia. The chain combines TRBV5-1 with TRBJ2-5; no clear D. CDR3 DNA sequence: TGCGCCAGCAGCTTAGGAGTCGCCGAAGCGACCCAGTACTTC. This encodes CASSLGVAEATQYF.